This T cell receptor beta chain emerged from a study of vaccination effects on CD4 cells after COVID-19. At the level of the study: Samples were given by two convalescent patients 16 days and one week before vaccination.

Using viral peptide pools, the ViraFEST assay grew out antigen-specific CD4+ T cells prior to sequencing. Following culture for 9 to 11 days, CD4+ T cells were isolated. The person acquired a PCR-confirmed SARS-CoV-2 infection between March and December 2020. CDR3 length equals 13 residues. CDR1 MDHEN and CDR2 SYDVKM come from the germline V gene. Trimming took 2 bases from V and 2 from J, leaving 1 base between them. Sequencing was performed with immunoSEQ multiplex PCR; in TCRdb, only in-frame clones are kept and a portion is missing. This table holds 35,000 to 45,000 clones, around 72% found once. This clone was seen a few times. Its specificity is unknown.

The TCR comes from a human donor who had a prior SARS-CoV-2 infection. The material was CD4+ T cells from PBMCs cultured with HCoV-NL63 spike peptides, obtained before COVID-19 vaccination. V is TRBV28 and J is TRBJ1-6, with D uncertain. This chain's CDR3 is CASSLTYNSPLHF. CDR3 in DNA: TGTGCCAGCAGTTTAACCTATAATTCACCCCTCCACTTT.